These 20 T cell receptor beta chains originate from one sample sequenced in a study of blood T cell repertoires in COVID-19. Assay: immunoSEQ multiplex PCR; the TCRdb copy retains only in-frame clones and omits some. The sample includes around 160,000 clones, approximately 80% of them seen just once. Sample: peripheral blood. All receptors come from a woman in her thirties or forties with active or convalescent COVID-19.

This clone has just a few counts. The V call is TRBV12-3 or TRBV12-4, the J call TRBJ1-1; D ambiguous. Trimming shortened V by 4 bases and J by 1 base, and 4 bases separated the two germline ends. The CDR3 has 12 residues. The CDR3 loop is CASSSGNTEAFF. CDR3 nucleotides: TGTGCCAGCAGTTCAGGGAACACTGAAGCTTTCTTT.

The chain combines TRBV9 with TRBJ2-5, with 10 bases lining up with TRBD2. The V gene end was trimmed by 4 bases and the J gene end by 5 bases; junction bases not matched to a gene: 8. The CDR3 is 15 amino acids. Germline lookup yields CDR1 SGDLS and CDR2 YYNGEE. This CDR3 is CASSTSSGSRETQYF. In nucleotides, the CDR3 is TGTGCCAGCAGCACGTCTAGCGGGAGTCGGGAGACCCAGTACTTC.

Written as DNA, the CDR3 is TGTGCCAGCAGTCCCCACCAGCGGGCCTGGGGGGATACGCAGTATTTT. Translated, it gives CASSPHQRAWGDTQYF. The chain carries TRBV6-2 or TRBV6-3 and TRBJ2-3, with a possible D match to TRBD2 (6 bases). V was cut by 5 bases and J by 6 bases, with 21 bases left in between. This CDR3 spans 16 amino acids. Germline V gene data show CDR1 as MNHEY and CDR2 as SVGEGT.

The chain carries TRBV4-3 and TRBJ2-7; TRBD1 agrees at 7 bases. Per germline, CDR1 LGHNA and CDR2 YSLEER. The CDR3 is 16 amino acids. J gave up 1 base and V 3 bases, and 9 bases lay outside the gene matches. The CDR3 region has the DNA TGCGCCAGCAGCCAGACTGGACAGGAGATTTCCTACGAGCAGTACTTC. It codes for CASSQTGQEISYEQYF.

As DNA, the CDR3 is TGTGCCAGCAGCTCATTCAGACAGGGGCAAGCCTACAATGAGCAGTTCTTC. Amino acid sequence: CASSSFRQGQAYNEQFF. The chain links TRBV5-6 to TRBJ2-1, with 8 bases fitting TRBD1. J was trimmed by 2 bases and V by 3 bases; bases with no gene match: 10. The CDR3 totals 17 residues. The germline gives CDR1 SGHDT, CDR2 YYEEEE.

The genes are TRBV28 and TRBJ1-1; the D gene is possibly TRBD1 (5 bases). Germline V gene lookup returns CDR1 MDHEN and CDR2 SYDVKM. The V end lost 5 bases, the J end lost 4 bases, and 11 bases lay between the germline ends. The CDR3 loop spans 13 amino acids. CDR3 region: CASSPRGSTEAFF. For the CDR3, the DNA is TGTGCCAGCAGTCCCCGGGGGAGCACTGAAGCTTTCTTT.

This clone has a single count. In nucleotides, the CDR3 is TGTGCCAGCAGCGTCGGACAGGGGAGAGACTACACCTTC. Protein product: CASSVGQGRDYTF. V is TRBV9 and J is TRBJ1-2; 9 bases line up with TRBD1. This CDR3 has 13 residues. J was trimmed by 10 bases and V by 2 bases; bases with no gene match: 6. CDR1 is SGDLS, CDR2 YYNGEE, per germline.

The gene calls are TRBV19 and TRBJ1-1, with D possibly TRBD1 on 6 matching bases. The CDR3 has 14 amino acids. The V and J ends lost 8 bases and 1 base respectively, with 14 bases between them. CDR1 and CDR2 from the germline V gene are LNHDA and SQIVND (reference sequence). The CDR3 DNA reads as TGTGCCAGTGGAATGGGGGCTCGGAACACTGAAGCTTTCTTT. Its protein is CASGMGARNTEAFF.

The V gene is TRBV20-1, the J gene TRBJ2-1, with unresolved D. Germline-derived CDR1 and CDR2 are DFQATT and SNEGSKA (reference sequence). The V gene lost 7 bases and the J gene lost 6 bases, with 10 bases spanning the gap. The CDR3 covers 11 residues. CDR3 in DNA: TGCAGTGTGGTTAGCCCCAATGAGCAGTTCTTC. Protein product: CSVVSPNEQFF.

This clone came up many times. J is TRBJ2-7 and V is TRBV4-3; 7 nucleotides align to TRBD2. Germline values: CDR1 LGHNA, CDR2 YSLEER. This CDR3 spans 15 amino acids. V dropped 0 bases and J dropped 3; count of bases not matched to a gene: 5. Here the CDR3 reads CASSQDLGDYYEQYF. CDR3 DNA sequence: TGCGCCAGCAGCCAAGATCTAGGGGACTACTACGAGCAGTACTTC.

The chain recombines TRBV28 with TRBJ2-4; a weak D match, TRBD2 (5 bases). Trimming removed 4 bases from V and 5 bases from J, with 15 bases in between. This CDR3 region has 15 residues. Per the germline V gene, CDR1 is MDHEN and CDR2 is SYDVKM. DNA of the CDR3: TGTGCCAGCAGTTCCCTCGGGGAAGGCCAAAACATTCAGTACTTC. Translation gives CASSSLGEGQNIQYF.

V gene TRBV28 combines with J gene TRBJ2-2; TRBD2 is a possible D gene (7 bases). Germline V CDR1 and CDR2: MDHEN, SYDVKM. The CDR3 is made up of 16 amino acids. The germline V and J ends were trimmed by 3 bases and 5 bases, with 16 bases remaining between them. The CDR3 bases are TGTGCCAGCAGTTTCCCGTTCGGGGGGCGAACCGGGGAGCTGTTTTTT. Residues: CASSFPFGGRTGELFF.

The V gene is TRBV19, the J gene TRBJ1-6, with unresolved D. Germline loops: CDR1 LNHDA, CDR2 SQIVND (reference sequence). The CDR3 has 15 amino acids. V was shortened by 1 base and J by 9 bases, with 13 bases between the two germline ends. CDR3 nucleotide sequence: TGTGCCAGTAGTATAGCGCATGGATCGGGTTCACCCCTCCACTTT. Encoded protein: CASSIAHGSGSPLHF.

The chain combines TRBV11-2 with TRBJ2-1, with D possibly TRBD2 on 6 matching bases. The CDR3 contains 14 residues. CDR1 is SGHAT, CDR2 FQNNGV, per germline. Trimming pared 4 bases from V and 6 bases from J, leaving 13 bases between. Here the CDR3 DNA reads TGTGCCAGCAGCTCACCCGGGAGCAGCAATGAGCAGTTCTTC. As protein: CASSSPGSSNEQFF. The full variable domain, rest sourced from reference TRBV11-2 and TRBJ2-1, is EAGVAQSPRYKIIEKRQSVAFWCNPISGHATLYWYQQILGQGPKLLIQFQNNGVVDDSQLPKDRFSAERLKGVDSTLKIQPAKLEDSAVYLCASSSPGSSNEQFFGPGTRLTVL.

This sequence joins TRBV4-3 and TRBJ2-7, with 10 nucleotides matching TRBD2. Germline lookup yields CDR1 LGHNA and CDR2 YSLEER. J gave up 4 bases and V 4 bases, and 4 bases lay outside the gene matches. The CDR3 totals 14 residues. The CDR3 DNA is TGCGCCAGCAGCCCTTCTAGCGGGGGTTACGAGCAGTACTTC. This translates into CASSPSSGGYEQYF.

V gene TRBV7-2 combines with J gene TRBJ2-7; 10 bases are shared with TRBD2. Germline CDR1 is SGHTA and CDR2 is FQGNSA. V shed 5 bases, J shed 6 bases, and the junction held 13 bases outside the gene matches. CDR3 length equals 16 residues. Here the CDR3 reads CASSPRRLAGVSEQYF. CDR3 nucleotides: TGTGCCAGCAGCCCCCGGCGGCTAGCGGGAGTTTCCGAGCAGTACTTC.

This clone showed up just a few times. The V call is TRBV7-9, the J call TRBJ1-4; the match to TRBD1 covers 10 bases. J gave up 2 bases and V 4 bases, and 7 bases lay outside the gene matches. From germline, CDR1 is SEHNR and CDR2 FQNEAQ (reference sequence). The CDR3 runs 17 residues. Here the CDR3 reads CASSSRDRGTTNEKLFF. In DNA, the CDR3 is TGTGCCAGCAGCTCCCGGGACAGGGGTACCACTAATGAAAAACTGTTTTTT.

There are a few counts of this clone. The chain combines TRBV11-2 with TRBJ1-4; the match to TRBD1 covers 7 bases. The V gene's germline CDR1 is SGHAT and CDR2 FQNNGV. The CDR3 consists of 14 residues. Losses at the gene ends were 5 bases for V and 8 bases for J; bases not matched to a gene: 8. CDR3 in amino acids: CASSRGQAGEKLFF. In nucleotides, the CDR3 is TGTGCCAGCAGCCGAGGACAGGCTGGGGAAAAACTGTTTTTT. The full variable domain, in which reference TRBV11-2 and TRBJ1-4 provide the parts outside the CDR3, is EAGVAQSPRYKIIEKRQSVAFWCNPISGHATLYWYQQILGQGPKLLIQFQNNGVVDDSQLPKDRFSAERLKGVDSTLKIQPAKLEDSAVYLCASSRGQAGEKLFFGSGTQLSVL.

V is TRBV5-8 and J is TRBJ2-5, with D hard to call. Germline loops: CDR1 SGHTS, CDR2 YDEGEE. The CDR3 covers 13 residues. V was shortened by 4 bases and J by 0 bases, with 7 bases between the two germline ends. The CDR3 DNA sequence: TGTGCCAGCAGCCCGAGGAACCAAGAGACCCAGTACTTC. This gives the protein CASSPRNQETQYF.

The rearrangement links TRBV5-4 to TRBJ1-1; 8 bases fit TRBD1. The germline V gene encodes CDR1 SGHNT and CDR2 YYREEE (reference sequence). The CDR3 runs 14 residues. V was pared by 4 bases and J by 1 base, with 3 bases of the junction left unmatched. The CDR3 region is CASSLTGGNTEAFF. DNA of the CDR3: TGTGCCAGCAGCCTCACAGGGGGGAACACTGAAGCTTTCTTT.